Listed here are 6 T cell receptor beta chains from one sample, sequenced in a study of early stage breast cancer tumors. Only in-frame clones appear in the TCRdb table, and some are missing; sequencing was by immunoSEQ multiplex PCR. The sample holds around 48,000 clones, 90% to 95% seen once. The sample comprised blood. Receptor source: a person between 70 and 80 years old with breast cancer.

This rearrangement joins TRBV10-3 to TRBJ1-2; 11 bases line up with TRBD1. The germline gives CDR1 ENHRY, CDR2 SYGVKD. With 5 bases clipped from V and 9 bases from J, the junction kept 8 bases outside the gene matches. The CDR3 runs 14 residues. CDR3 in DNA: TGTGCCATCAGTCCAAAGGGACAGGGGGAGAGCTACACCTTC. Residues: CAISPKGQGESYTF.

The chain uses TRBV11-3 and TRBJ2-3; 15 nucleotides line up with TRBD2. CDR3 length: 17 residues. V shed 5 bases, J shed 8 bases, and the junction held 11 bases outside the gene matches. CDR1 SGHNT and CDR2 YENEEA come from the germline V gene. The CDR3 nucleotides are TGTGCCAGCAGCCCGGGACTAGCGGGAGGCATGGATCCTACGCAGTATTTT. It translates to CASSPGLAGGMDPTQYF.

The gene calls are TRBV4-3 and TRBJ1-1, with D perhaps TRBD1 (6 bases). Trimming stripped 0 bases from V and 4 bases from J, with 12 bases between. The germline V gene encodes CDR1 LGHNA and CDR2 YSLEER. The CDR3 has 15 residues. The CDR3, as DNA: TGCGCCAGCAGCCAAGATCTGGGGGCGGGCACTGAAGCTTTCTTT. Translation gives CASSQDLGAGTEAFF.

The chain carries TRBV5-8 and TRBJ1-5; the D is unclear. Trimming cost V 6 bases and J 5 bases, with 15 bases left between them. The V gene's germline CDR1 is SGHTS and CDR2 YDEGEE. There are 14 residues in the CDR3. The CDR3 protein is CASTLLTIDQPQHF. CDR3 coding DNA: TGTGCCAGCACCCTCCTGACAATCGATCAGCCCCAGCATTTT.

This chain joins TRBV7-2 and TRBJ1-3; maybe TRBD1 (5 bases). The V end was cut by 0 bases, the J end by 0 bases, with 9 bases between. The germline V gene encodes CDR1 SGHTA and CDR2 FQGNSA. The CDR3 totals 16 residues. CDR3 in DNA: TGTGCCAGCAGCTTAGCGGGGGGGACCTCTGGAAACACCATATATTTT. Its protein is CASSLAGGTSGNTIYF.

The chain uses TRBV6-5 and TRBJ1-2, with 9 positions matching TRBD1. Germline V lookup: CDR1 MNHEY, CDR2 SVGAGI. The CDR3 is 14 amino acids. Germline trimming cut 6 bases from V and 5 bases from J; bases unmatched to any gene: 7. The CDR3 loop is CASRLQGAKYGYTF. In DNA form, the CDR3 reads TGTGCCAGCAGATTACAGGGGGCGAAGTATGGCTACACCTTC.